These 31 T cell receptor beta chains came from one sample sequenced in a study of T cells in Graves' hyperthyroidism and ophthalmopathy. RNA transcripts served as the template for amplifying TCR beta CDR3 regions. First-round RT-PCR with HTBI primers amplified the TCR CDR3 region. TCRdb reprocessed the multiplex PCR reads with MiXCR, giving one entry per CDR3 protein. The sample records approximately 410,000 distinct CDR3 sequences, roughly an eighth being singletons. The specimen sequenced was blood. These receptors all come from a woman aged 18-29 years with Graves' hyperthyroidism.

This clonotype was counted many times. The chain links TRBV13 to TRBJ1-3; the D gene is possibly TRBD1 (5 bases). The CDR3 runs 16 residues. Deletions cut 5 bases from V and 1 base from J, with 15 bases between. CDR1 and CDR2 (germline): PRHDT, FYEKMQ (reference sequence). The CDR3 reads CASSRWGIGSGNTIYF. The CDR3 coding sequence is TGTGCCAGCAGCCGCTGGGGGATCGGATCTGGAAACACCATATATTTT. Supplemented by reference TRBV13 and TRBJ1-3, the full variable domain reads AAGVIQSPRHLIKEKRETATLKCYPIPRHDTVYWYQQGPGQDPQFLISFYEKMQSDKGSIPDRFSAQQFSDYHSELNMSSLELGDSALYFCASSRWGIGSGNTIYFGEGSWLTVV.

The sample holds many counts of this clonotype. The CDR3 DNA reads as TGTGCCAGCAGCCAAGGAGGGGTAGAACTCCTCTACACCTTC. Translation gives CASSQGGVELLYTF. The chain is built from TRBV7-2 and TRBJ1-2; possible D gene TRBD1, 5 bases. The CDR3 loop spans 14 amino acids. CDR1 SGHTA and CDR2 FQGNSA come from the germline V gene. Trimming removed 5 bases at V and 10 bases at J, with 20 bases between.

This clonotype occurred many times. J is TRBJ2-5 and V is TRBV11-2; the D gene is possibly TRBD2 (6 bases). The V end was cut by 4 bases, the J end by 5 bases, with 23 bases between. Germline V gene data show CDR1 as SGHAT and CDR2 as FQNNGV. The CDR3 is 17 residues long. The CDR3 protein is CASSYTPAARERETQYF. The CDR3 nucleotides are TGTGCCAGCAGCTATACCCCGGCGGCGCGGGAAAGGGAGACCCAGTACTTC.

This clonotype appeared many times. The chain joins TRBV2 to TRBJ1-2; D gene ambiguous. Germline CDR1 reads SNHLY; CDR2 reads FYNNEI. V shed 1 base and J shed 0 bases, with 6 bases lying between them. This CDR3 has 14 amino acids. For the CDR3, the DNA is TGTGCCAGCAGTGAAGGCGGGACTAACTATGGCTACACCTTC. This encodes CASSEGGTNYGYTF.

This clonotype showed up many times. CDR3 sequence: CASSYSRGGTGELFF. The DNA for the CDR3 is TGTGCCAGCAGTTACTCCCGGGGCGGTACCGGGGAGCTGTTTTTT. This sequence joins TRBV6-2 or TRBV6-3 and TRBJ2-2; either TRBD1 or TRBD2 may fit D (5 bases each). V lost 0 bases and J lost 5, with 10 bases in between. The CDR3 runs 15 residues. Germline CDR1 and CDR2: MNHEY and SVGEGT.

This clonotype has only a few counts. This sequence joins TRBV7-2 and TRBJ1-2; 7 bases line up with TRBD1. V dropped 1 base and J dropped 4; count of bases not matched to a gene: 12. CDR3 length: 17 residues. Germline V gene lookup returns CDR1 SGHTA and CDR2 FQGNSA. The CDR3 DNA follows: TGTGCCAGCAGCTTAGAAGCGCCCCCGACAGGGATCTATGGCTACACCTTC. Translating it yields CASSLEAPPTGIYGYTF.

At least ten counts were recorded for this clonotype. V and J are TRBV20-1 and TRBJ2-1, with TRBD2 matching 13 bases. CDR3 length: 15 residues. V lost 6 bases to trimming and J lost 9 bases; unmatched junction nucleotides: 11. Germline CDR1 reads DFQATT; CDR2 reads SNEGSKA (reference sequence). The DNA of the CDR3 is TGCAGTGCCCCCGGGCGGACTAGCGGGAGTTCTGAGCAGTTCTTC. As protein: CSAPGRTSGSSEQFF.

This clonotype came up many times. The gene calls are TRBV11-1 and TRBJ2-4, with a tentative D call TRBD2 (6 bases). V gave up 0 bases and J gave up 11 bases, with 14 bases separating them. The CDR3 extends over 14 amino acids. Germline CDR1 is SGHAT and CDR2 is FQDESV (reference sequence). The CDR3 DNA reads TGTGCCAGCAGCTTAGCGCGAAGGGAGGACGTTCAGTACTTC. Residues: CASSLARREDVQYF.

This clonotype was seen many times. This chain links TRBV11-2 with TRBJ2-3; no firm D call. V gave up 1 base and J gave up 2 bases, with 7 bases separating them. Germline CDR1 SGHAT, CDR2 FQNNGV. This CDR3 spans 14 amino acids. Here the CDR3 DNA reads TGTGCCAGCAGCTTAGTGCGGTTCACAGATACGCAGTATTTT. Its protein product is CASSLVRFTDTQYF.

This chain links TRBV19 with TRBJ1-6; 8 positions match TRBD1. Looked up from germline, CDR1 is LNHDA and CDR2 is SQIVND (reference sequence). The CDR3 length is 15 residues. V was clipped by 6 bases and J by 7 bases; unmatched bases: 8. This CDR3 reads CASSPDRVGNSPLHF. CDR3 in DNA: TGTGCCAGTAGCCCGGACAGGGTCGGAAATTCACCCCTCCACTTT.

The chain uses TRBV19 and TRBJ2-1; 8 nucleotides align to TRBD2. The trim removed 7 bases at V and 4 bases at J, leaving 9 bases unmatched. The CDR3 covers 15 residues. The germline V gene encodes CDR1 LNHDA and CDR2 SQIVND (reference sequence). CDR3 region: CASTPRSGGYNEQFF. In DNA, the CDR3 is TGTGCCAGTACCCCTCGGAGCGGGGGATACAATGAGCAGTTCTTC.

In its sample, this clonotype was seen many times. The genes are TRBV29-1 and TRBJ2-7; D gene unclear. The V gene lost 4 bases and the J gene lost 4 bases, with 11 bases spanning the gap. There are 12 residues in the CDR3. Per the germline V gene, CDR1 is SQVTM and CDR2 is ANQGSEA. In DNA form, the CDR3 reads TGCAGCGTTGTGGCACCCCAATACGAGCAGTACTTC. Translating it yields CSVVAPQYEQYF.

In its sample, this clonotype was seen a few times. The rearrangement links TRBV20-1 to TRBJ1-1; D not resolved. Germline values: CDR1 DFQATT, CDR2 SNEGSKA (reference sequence). This CDR3 has 13 residues. Trimming shortened V by 2 bases and J by 2 bases, and 9 bases separated the two germline ends. This chain's CDR3 is CSARPLGNTEAFF. The CDR3 bases are TGCAGTGCTAGACCCCTTGGCAACACTGAAGCTTTCTTT.

This clonotype has a count of ten or more. The chain employs TRBV28 and TRBJ2-7; 7 bases are shared with TRBD2. Germline CDR1 MDHEN, CDR2 SYDVKM. The ends lost 5 bases at V and 4 bases at J; junction bases unmatched: 8. There are 14 residues in the CDR3. Here the CDR3 reads CASSGAGLLYEQYF. DNA of the CDR3: TGTGCCAGCAGTGGAGCGGGGCTGCTTTACGAGCAGTACTTC.

The chain joins TRBV5-4 to TRBJ1-2, with unresolved D. Trimming shortened V by 4 bases and J by 4 bases, and 11 bases separated the two germline ends. This CDR3 is built from 13 residues. CDR1 and CDR2 from the germline V gene are SGHNT and YYREEE (reference sequence). CDR3 sequence reads: CASSQGVTYGYTF. The CDR3 DNA sequence: TGTGCCAGCAGCCAAGGAGTGACCTATGGCTACACCTTC.

CDR3 DNA sequence: TGTGCCCATCCCGAGAGCAATCAGCCCCAGCATTTT. This encodes CAHPESNQPQHF. The rearrangement links TRBV6-1 to TRBJ1-5; D is undetermined. The CDR3 has 12 residues. CDR1 and CDR2 (germline): MNHNS, SASEGT. Trimming left V 11 bases short and J 1 base short, with 9 bases between.

This clonotype has a count of ten or more. This chain uses TRBV18 with TRBJ2-1, with D possibly TRBD2 on 5 matching bases. The CDR3 is 15 amino acids. Germline values: CDR1 KGHSH, CDR2 LQKENI. V was pared by 3 bases and J by 6 bases, with 15 bases between. CDR3 sequence (DNA): TGTGCCAGCTCACCCCTCGGACTGGCGGGCAATGAGCAGTTCTTC. This gives the protein CASSPLGLAGNEQFF. Based on the CDR3 plus reference TRBV18 and TRBJ2-1, the full variable domain is NAGVMQNPRHLVRRRGQEARLRCSPMKGHSHVYWYRQLPEEGLKFMVYLQKENIIDESGMPKERFSAEFPKEGPSILRIQQVVRGDSAAYFCASSPLGLAGNEQFFGPGTRLTVL.

The rearrangement uses TRBV19 and TRBJ2-1; the match to TRBD2 covers 9 bases. J gave up 3 bases and V 11 bases, and 8 bases lay outside the gene matches. The length of the CDR3 is 14 residues. Germline CDR1 reads LNHDA; CDR2 reads SQIVND (reference sequence). The CDR3 loop is CAGDLSGSYNEQFF. In nucleotides, the CDR3 is TGTGCCGGAGACCTTAGCGGGAGCTACAATGAGCAGTTCTTC.

At least ten counts were recorded for this clonotype. The CDR3 nucleotides are TGCAGTGCCCCGGGGGGGGAGGCAAGGATCGCAGATACGCAGTATTTT. Protein product: CSAPGGEARIADTQYF. The rearrangement uses TRBV20-1 and TRBJ2-3; 8 nucleotides align to TRBD2. CDR1 is DFQATT and CDR2 is SNEGSKA in the germline V gene (reference sequence). This CDR3 has 16 amino acids. J gave up 4 bases and V 6 bases, and 15 bases lay outside the gene matches.

This clonotype was detected many times. This chain uses TRBV28 with TRBJ1-2; D is unresolved. Trimming removed 10 bases from V and 2 bases from J, with 11 bases in between. CDR3 length equals 12 residues. Germline V gene sequence: CDR1 MDHEN, CDR2 SYDVKM. Here the CDR3 reads CAIEDGNYGYTF. In nucleotides, the CDR3 is TGTGCCATCGAGGACGGAAACTATGGCTACACCTTC.

The gene calls are TRBV19 and TRBJ1-2; D gene unclear. CDR3 length: 15 residues. CDR1 and CDR2 from the germline V gene are LNHDA and SQIVND (reference sequence). V was clipped by 6 bases and J by 3 bases, with 17 bases between them. The CDR3 bases are TGTGCCAGTAGAACTTTGAGCGGGGAGGACTATGGCTACACCTTC. Its translation is CASRTLSGEDYGYTF.

The table lists this clonotype with many counts. The chain employs TRBV12-3 or TRBV12-4 and TRBJ2-3; D is uncertain. The CDR3 has 15 amino acids. Trimming pared 6 bases from V and 0 bases from J, leaving 13 bases between. CDR3 bases: TGTGCCAGCAGCCAAAGGGCGGATAGCACAGATACGCAGTATTTT. Protein: CASSQRADSTDTQYF.

V gene TRBV7-6 combines with J gene TRBJ2-1; TRBD2 matches at 14 bases. V shed 1 base, J shed 4 bases, and the junction held 6 bases outside the gene matches. The germline gives CDR1 SGHVS, CDR2 FNYEAQ. The length of the CDR3 is 18 residues. The CDR3 loop reads CASSLEGLAGAPYNEQFF. The CDR3 DNA sequence: TGTGCCAGCAGCTTAGAGGGACTAGCGGGAGCTCCGTACAATGAGCAGTTCTTC.

This clonotype has a count of ten or more. The gene calls are TRBV7-2 and TRBJ2-2; D is possibly TRBD1 or TRBD2 (5 bases each). This CDR3 is 14 amino acids long. Germline loops: CDR1 SGHTA, CDR2 FQGNSA. Trimming pared 8 bases from V and 7 bases from J, leaving 17 bases between. The CDR3, as DNA: TGTGCCAGCGGACGGGACGGAGGAGGCGGGGAGCTGTTTTTT. Its protein product is CASGRDGGGGELFF.

This clonotype has a count of ten or more. J is TRBJ1-5 and V is TRBV12-3 or TRBV12-4, with no clear D. The CDR3 sequence is 15 residues long. Trimming removed 6 bases from V and 0 bases from J, with 12 bases in between. CDR3 in DNA: TGTGCCAGCAGCCCGGGTCCCGATAGCAATCAGCCCCAGCATTTT. Translated, it gives CASSPGPDSNQPQHF.

This clonotype was recorded a few times. The junction and the germline gene differ at one end; a read error may be behind it. The chain employs TRBV7-7 and TRBJ2-1; 7 bases are shared with TRBD2. CDR1 is SSHAT and CDR2 is FNYEAQ in the germline V gene (reference sequence). The CDR3 sequence is 12 residues long. The CDR3 DNA reads TGTGCTAGCAGCCAGTGGGGGGGTGAGCAGTTCTTC. This sequence encodes CASSQWGGEQFF.

This clonotype was detected only a few times. This chain connects TRBV30 to TRBJ2-7; 8 bases align to TRBD2. Trimming took 0 bases from V and 6 from J; bases not matched to a gene: 7. The CDR3 loop spans 14 amino acids. The germline gives CDR1 GTSNPN, CDR2 SVGIG (reference sequence). Written as DNA, the CDR3 is TGTGCCTGGAGTGTTAGCGGGACCTCCCCCGAGCAGTACTTC. Its translation is CAWSVSGTSPEQYF.

This clonotype appeared many times. The chain is built from TRBV5-5 and TRBJ2-1; 15 positions match TRBD2. Per the germline V gene, CDR1 is SGHKS and CDR2 is YYEKEE (reference sequence). The CDR3 runs to 16 residues. V was clipped by 0 bases and J by 7 bases; unmatched bases: 2. The CDR3 nucleotides read TGTGCCAGCAGCTTGGATGGGACTAGCGGGAGGAATGAGCAGTTCTTC. This gives the protein CASSLDGTSGRNEQFF.

This clonotype was observed a few times. This sequence joins TRBV6-1 and TRBJ2-1, with 11 bases lining up with TRBD2. Germline CDR1 and CDR2: MNHNS and SASEGT. CDR3 length: 14 residues. V trimming: 6 bases; J trimming: 9 bases; junction bases outside the gene matches: 7. The CDR3: CASRTSGSIGEQFF. For the CDR3, the DNA is TGTGCCAGCAGAACTAGCGGGAGCATCGGTGAGCAGTTCTTC.

This clonotype was counted many times. The chain recombines TRBV5-1 with TRBJ1-2; weak D call: TRBD1 (6 bases). Trimming took 4 bases from V and 4 from J, leaving 14 bases between them. Germline V lookup: CDR1 SGHRS, CDR2 YFSETQ. The CDR3 loop spans 14 amino acids. The CDR3 protein is CASSQDSLGYGYTF. The DNA of the CDR3 is TGCGCCAGCAGCCAGGACAGTTTGGGCTATGGCTACACCTTC.

The chain joins TRBV4-3 to TRBJ2-3; D uncertain. V gave up 2 bases and J gave up 2 bases, with 5 bases separating them. CDR1 is LGHNA and CDR2 is YSLEER in the germline V gene. The CDR3 covers 13 residues. CDR3 sequence reads: CASSQQATDTQYF. The CDR3 nucleotides are TGCGCCAGCAGCCAACAAGCCACAGATACGCAGTATTTT.